This T cell receptor (beta chain) was profiled in a study of chemoradiotherapy in HPV16-positive cancers. Whole-study results and caveats: In HPV16-positive patients, HPV-responsive T-cell expansion tracked better recurrence-free survival.

V was cut by 2 bases and J by 4 bases, with 20 bases left in between. The germline gives CDR1 MGHDK, CDR2 SYGVNS. The CDR3 contains 17 residues. The data were produced by immunoSEQ multiplex PCR, yet TCRdb's version contains in-frame clones alone and is incomplete. The data show about 15,000 clones, around 74% seen once. For this clone: The target antigen is unknown.

The material was obtained from a patient who underwent chemoradiotherapy. The gene calls are TRBV25-1 and TRBJ2-5, with D unresolved. The origin of this receptor is a human donor with HPV-associated anogenital cancer. CDR3 region: CASSEKGDGGPGETQYF. DNA of the CDR3: TGTGCCAGCAGTGAAAAGGGTGACGGTGGCCCGGGAGAGACCCAGTACTTC.